The entry below gives a single TCR beta chain sequence along with its context. In the original processing: Amplified reference gene primers provided the basis for estimating nucleated cell counts. Sequencing was performed with immunoSEQ multiplex PCR; in TCRdb, only in-frame clones are kept and a portion is missing. That table supplies the V and J calls and clone size; D and trimming were determined from the DNA. The sample holds 35,000 to 50,000 clones; roughly 85% are singletons and the top ten take about 4.1%. This specimen belongs to a study of blood T cell repertoires in COVID-19. Study as a whole: PBMCs, B-cell-depleted T cells, or T cells provided the cDNA or gDNA that made up the material.

Germline V gene sequence: CDR1 SEHNR, CDR2 FQNEAQ (reference sequence). CDR3 length equals 13 residues. The V gene end was trimmed by 8 bases and the J gene end by 5 bases; junction bases not matched to a gene: 8. The clonotype comes from a man aged 55 to 69 with acute or convalescent COVID-19. This chain connects TRBV7-9 to TRBJ2-7, with 8 bases lining up with TRBD2. The sequencing sample was made of peripheral blood. CDR3: CASVLAGLHEQYF. The CDR3 nucleotides are TGTGCCAGCGTCCTAGCGGGCCTCCACGAGCAGTACTTC.